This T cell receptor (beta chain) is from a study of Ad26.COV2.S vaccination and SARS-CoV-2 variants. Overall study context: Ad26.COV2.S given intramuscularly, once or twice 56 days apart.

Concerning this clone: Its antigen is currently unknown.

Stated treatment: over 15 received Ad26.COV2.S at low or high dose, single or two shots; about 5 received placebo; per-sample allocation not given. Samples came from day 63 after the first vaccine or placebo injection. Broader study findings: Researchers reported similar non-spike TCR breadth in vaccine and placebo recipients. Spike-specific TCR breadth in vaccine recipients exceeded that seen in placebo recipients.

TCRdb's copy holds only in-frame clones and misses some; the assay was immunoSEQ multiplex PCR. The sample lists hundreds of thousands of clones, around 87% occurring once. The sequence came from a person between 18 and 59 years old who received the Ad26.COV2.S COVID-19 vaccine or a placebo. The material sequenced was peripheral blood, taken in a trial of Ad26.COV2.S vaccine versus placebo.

Written as DNA, the CDR3 is TGTGCCAGCAGCCCCATTGGATATCACACCTTC. It is translated as CASSPIGYHTF. V is TRBV12-3 or TRBV12-4 and J is TRBJ1-2; D is unclear. V was cut by 6 bases and J by 12 bases, with 14 bases left in between. The CDR3 is 11 amino acids.